The clone carrying this TCR beta chain was counted at least ten times. The investigators amplified TCR beta CDR3 regions from RNA transcripts. HTBI primers were used for first-round RT-PCR of the TCR CDR3. One entry per CDR3 protein, called by TCRdb with MiXCR from the multiplex PCR reads. The table records 650,000 to 750,000 distinct CDR3 sequences, around 13% of them present only once. The patients, who ranged from 18 to 65 in age, presented with newly diagnosed hyperthyroidism lasting under 2 months. In making diagnoses, clinical symptoms, serum thyroxine and TRAb, thyroid ultrasound and orbital computed tomography were all used. The source of the sample is a study of T cells in Graves' hyperthyroidism and ophthalmopathy. Germline CDR1 MNHEY, CDR2 SMNVEV (reference sequence). V gave up 5 bases and J gave up 1 base, with 15 bases separating them. The length of the CDR3 is 16 residues.

The receptor comes from a woman aged 18-29 years with Graves' hyperthyroidism. The sequencing sample was made of blood. The rearrangement links TRBV27 to TRBJ1-5, with D perhaps TRBD1 (5 bases). The CDR3 DNA is TGTGCCAGCAGTCCACGGACACCGGACAGCAATCAGCCCCAGCATTTT. Amino acid sequence: CASSPRTPDSNQPQHF.